This is a list of T cell receptor beta chains from one sample in a study of T cell repertoires in cytomegalovirus infection. Using its own MiXCR run on the reads, TCRdb lists one record per CDR3 protein. The table records approximately 500,000 distinct CDR3 sequences, less than 30% of them present only once. Source material: PBMCs. These receptors all stem from a human donor in good health (CMV status not recorded). Some clones in this sample may be carry-over from other donors' samples. The CDR3 runs from the conserved cysteine through the conserved F or W. D genes are given only for firm matches. Clone size is stated in some rows and not others, as once, few, many or a class when expanded.

J: TRBJ2-1; D: TRBD2; V: TRBV7-2; length: 16; size: many; DNA: TGTGCCAGCAGCTTAGTCGGAGCGGGGAATTACAATGAGCAGTTCTTC; CDR3: CASSLVGAGNYNEQFF
J: TRBJ2-7; D: .; V: TRBV11-1; length: 15; size: once; DNA: TGTGCCAGCAGCTTATACAGAGGAGGGGCCTACGAGCAGTACTTC; CDR3: CASSLYRGGAYEQYF
J: TRBJ2-5; D: .; V: TRBV12-3/TRBV12-4; length: 14; size: .; DNA: TGTGCCAGCAGTTTAAGACAGCCCGAAGAGACCCAGTACTTC; CDR3: CASSLRQPEETQYF
J: TRBJ2-7; D: .; V: TRBV7-2; length: 12; size: many; DNA: TGTGCCAGCAGCTTAACTAGATACGAGCAGTACTTC; CDR3: CASSLTRYEQYF
J: TRBJ2-7; D: .; V: TRBV7-8; length: 14; size: many; DNA: TGTGCCAGCAGCGTCTATAGCAGTAACTACGAGCAGTACTTC; CDR3: CASSVYSSNYEQYF
J: TRBJ1-6; D: .; V: TRBV7-2; length: 16; size: .; DNA: TGTGCCAGCAGCGGGGGGGGGGCGGGGTATAATTCACCCCTCCACTTT; CDR3: CASSGGGAGYNSPLHF
J: TRBJ2-1; D: TRBD2; V: TRBV7-9; length: 17; size: once; DNA: TGTGCCAGCAGCTTAACCAGCGGGAGGGCGACTTACAATGAGCAGTTCTTC; CDR3: CASSLTSGRATYNEQFF
J: TRBJ2-1; D: TRBD2; V: TRBV30; length: 14; size: few; DNA: TGTGCCTGGAGTAGACTAGCGAACCTCATTGAGCAGTTCTTC; CDR3: CAWSRLANLIEQFF
J: TRBJ2-2; D: TRBD2; V: TRBV3-1; length: 17; size: few; DNA: TGTGCCAGCAGCCAAGATGGGACTAGCAGTTACACCGGGGAGCTGTTTTTT; CDR3: CASSQDGTSSYTGELFF
J: TRBJ1-2; D: .; V: TRBV4-3; length: 16; size: few; DNA: TGCGCCAGCAGCCCCCGACCGGCAGGTTTGCCGTATGGCTACACCTTC; CDR3: CASSPRPAGLPYGYTF
J: TRBJ2-1; D: TRBD2; V: TRBV3-1; length: 14; size: once; DNA: TGTGCCAGCAGCCAAAGGGTAGCGGGAGATGAGCAGTTCTTC; CDR3: CASSQRVAGDEQFF
J: TRBJ1-4; D: .; V: TRBV7-9; length: 15; size: few; DNA: TGTGCCAGCAGCTTATCGGGGCCCCAGAGCGAAAAACTGTTTTTT; CDR3: CASSLSGPQSEKLFF
J: TRBJ2-3; D: TRBD2; V: TRBV10-3; length: 17; size: few; DNA: TGTGCCATCAGTTCCCGGACTAGCGGCCTTAGCACAGATACGCAGTATTTT; CDR3: CAISSRTSGLSTDTQYF
J: TRBJ1-2; D: .; V: TRBV27; length: 14; size: .; DNA: TGTGCCAGCAGTCCCCTCGGGAATTTCTATGGCTACACCTTC; CDR3: CASSPLGNFYGYTF
J: TRBJ1-5; D: .; V: TRBV7-2; length: 16; size: many; DNA: TGTGCCAGCAGCTTATCAGGGACGGGAGGCAATCAGCCCCAGCATTTT; CDR3: CASSLSGTGGNQPQHF
J: TRBJ1-2; D: .; V: TRBV19; length: 14; size: .; DNA: TGTGCCAGTAGCTATCAGCCAGCGCTAGATGGCTACACCTTC; CDR3: CASSYQPALDGYTF
J: TRBJ1-1; D: .; V: TRBV5-6; length: 15; size: few; DNA: TGTGCCAGCAGCCTACGAGACCTGGGGAGCACTGAAGCTTTCTTT; CDR3: CASSLRDLGSTEAFF
J: TRBJ2-2; D: .; V: TRBV6-6; length: 15; size: few; DNA: TGTGCCAGCAGTTATACGCGGCTCGCCACCGGGGAGCTGTTTTTT; CDR3: CASSYTRLATGELFF
J: TRBJ2-5; D: .; V: TRBV7-2; length: 14; size: .; DNA: TGTGCCAGCAGAGATACTAGCTGGCAAGAGACCCAGTACTTC; CDR3: CASRDTSWQETQYF
J: TRBJ1-1; D: .; V: TRBV6-2/TRBV6-3; length: 14; size: .; DNA: TGTGCCAGCACCAGGGCCCACACCGACACTGAAGCTTTCTTT; CDR3: CASTRAHTDTEAFF
J: TRBJ2-5; D: .; V: TRBV12-3/TRBV12-4; length: 13; size: .; DNA: TGTGCCAGCAGTGACTATTCAACTGAGACCCAGTACTTC; CDR3: CASSDYSTETQYF
J: TRBJ2-1; D: TRBD2; V: TRBV12-3/TRBV12-4; length: 12; size: .; DNA: TGTGCCAGCAGAGGGACTAGTGGCGAGCAGTTCTTC; CDR3: CASRGTSGEQFF
J: TRBJ2-5; D: .; V: TRBV7-9; length: 13; size: many; DNA: TGTGCCAGCAGCCCGACAGCTTCTGAGGCCCAGTACTTC; CDR3: CASSPTASEAQYF